This entry lists 29 T cell receptor beta chains sequenced from one sample in a study of blood T cells in healthy people across ages. With a J-beta primer mix and a sample-barcoded 5' primer, a second PCR ran about 7 to 12 cycles. TCRdb redid the calling of the 5' RACE reads with MiXCR, one entry per CDR3 protein. The sample consists of 600,000 to 1,000,000 distinct CDR3 sequences, 25% of them appearing once. The data also belong to a second study, concerning T cells of mothers and their children.

The sequencing sample was made of blood. Receptors were obtained from a boy aged 5-17 years in good health.

The J gene is TRBJ1-3, the V gene TRBV12-3 or TRBV12-4; D is unclear. CDR3 length equals 14 residues. The ends were cut back, 6 bases at V and 1 base at J, with 10 bases in the middle. The CDR3 nucleotides read TGTGCCAGCAGAGTAGGAAATTCTGGAAACACCATATATTTT. Protein sequence: CASRVGNSGNTIYF.

This chain uses TRBV14 with TRBJ2-1; D is unresolved. With 3 bases removed from V and 0 bases from J, the gap between germline ends came to 12 bases. The CDR3 totals 16 residues. Germline CDR1 SGHDN, CDR2 FVKESK. CDR3 residues: CASSQDARSSYNEQFF. As DNA, the CDR3 is TGTGCCAGCAGCCAGGACGCAAGGAGCTCCTACAATGAGCAGTTCTTC.

This chain connects TRBV30 to TRBJ1-4; TRBD1 agrees at 7 bases. The CDR3 covers 15 residues. Germline V lookup: CDR1 GTSNPN, CDR2 SVGIG (reference sequence). V lost 2 bases to trimming and J lost 0 bases; unmatched junction nucleotides: 3. CDR3 protein: CAWSRQGATNEKLFF. As DNA, the CDR3 is TGTGCCTGGAGTAGACAGGGTGCAACTAATGAAAAACTGTTTTTT.

This chain links TRBV2 with TRBJ2-4; no definite D call. Germline V gives CDR1 SNHLY, CDR2 FYNNEI. V was shortened by 4 bases and J by 0 bases, with 4 bases between the two germline ends. The CDR3 is made up of 13 amino acids. DNA of the CDR3: TGTGCCAGCAGTGTGCTAGCCAAAAACATTCAGTACTTC. This translates into CASSVLAKNIQYF.

DNA for the CDR3: TGCAGTGCTAGATACCTAGCGGGGGACCTCAATGAGCAGTTCTTC. The encoded protein is CSARYLAGDLNEQFF. The V gene is TRBV20-1, the J gene TRBJ2-5, with 10 positions matching TRBD2. TRBJ2-1 matches the DNA end more closely, so the J call is doubtful. Germline assignment: CDR1 DFQATT and CDR2 SNEGSKA (reference sequence). The CDR3 is made up of 15 amino acids.

Only a few counts were recorded for this clonotype. The chain combines TRBV6-4 with TRBJ2-1; 9 bases fit TRBD2. This CDR3 has 14 residues. After removal of 4 bases from V and 7 bases from J, the junction contained 5 bases not matched to a gene. Germline values: CDR1 MRHNA, CDR2 SNTAGT. Here the CDR3 reads CASSVAGGPNEQFF. The CDR3 region has the DNA TGTGCCAGCAGTGTGGCGGGAGGGCCTAATGAGCAGTTCTTC.

This clonotype occurred a few times. The germline gene is not matched at one end of the junction; a read error may be the cause. The rearrangement uses TRBV5-4 and TRBJ2-3; 8 positions match TRBD1. The germline CDR1 and CDR2 sequences are SGHNT and YYREEE (reference sequence). The CDR3 sequence is 16 residues long. CDR3 loop: CAGSLPDRGYTDTQYF. CDR3 sequence (DNA): TGTGCCGGCAGCTTGCCTGACAGGGGTTACACAGATACGCAGTATTTT.

This chain uses TRBV4-2 with TRBJ2-5, with TRBD2 identical over 8 bases. The V and J ends lost 0 bases and 1 base, in that order; junction bases with no gene match: 1. In germline, CDR1 is LGHNA, CDR2 YNFKEQ. The CDR3 has 15 amino acids. The CDR3 region has the DNA TGTGCCAGCAGCCAAGATCGGGAGGGCCAAGAGACCCAGTACTTC. Its protein is CASSQDREGQETQYF.

The chain recombines TRBV6-2 or TRBV6-3 with TRBJ1-4; the match to TRBD1 covers 9 bases. CDR3 length: 20 amino acids. Germline CDR1 reads MNHEY; CDR2 reads SVGEGT. Trimming took 6 bases from V and 2 from J; bases not matched to a gene: 19. The CDR3, as DNA: TGTGCCAGCAGCTGGGACAGGGACCGAGGAGGTTTCTCGACTAATGAAAAACTGTTTTTT. The encoded protein is CASSWDRDRGGFSTNEKLFF.

This chain links TRBV29-1 with TRBJ1-2; D is undetermined. From germline, CDR1 is SQVTM and CDR2 ANQGSEA. The CDR3 runs to 11 residues. The V gene lost 6 bases and the J gene lost 7 bases, with 12 bases spanning the gap. The CDR3 nucleotides are TGCAGCGTCGGAAGGGCTGGTGGCTACACCTTC. Protein: CSVGRAGGYTF. The full variable domain, its missing parts supplied by reference TRBV29-1 and TRBJ1-2, is SAVISQKPSRDICQRGTSLTIQCQVDSQVTMMFWYRQQPGQSLTLIATANQGSEATYESGFVIDKFPISRPNLTFSTLTVSNMSPEDSSIYLCSVGRAGGYTFGSGTRLTVV.

The chain combines TRBV7-8 with TRBJ2-5; tentative D call: TRBD1 (5 bases). The CDR3 sequence is 13 residues long. The ends were cut back, 4 bases at V and 5 bases at J, with 11 bases in the middle. Per germline, CDR1 SGHVS and CDR2 FQNEAQ. Here the CDR3 DNA reads TGTGCCAGCAGCTCCCAGGGTAGCGAGACCCAGTACTTC. It encodes CASSSQGSETQYF.

This clonotype was seen a few times. The chain joins TRBV6-1 to TRBJ2-7, with 7 bases identical to TRBD2. Germline CDR1 is MNHNS and CDR2 is SASEGT. V was pared by 5 bases and J by 5 bases, with 12 bases of the junction left unmatched. This CDR3 contains 15 residues. The CDR3 DNA follows: TGTGCCAGCAGTTTAATAGCGGGCCCCTTCAACGAGCAGTACTTC. Amino acid sequence: CASSLIAGPFNEQYF.

In this sample, this clonotype turned up a few times. This chain connects TRBV7-2 to TRBJ2-2; maybe TRBD2 (6 bases). Germline assignment: CDR1 SGHTA and CDR2 FQGNSA. The V end was cut by 8 bases, the J end by 3 bases, with 19 bases between. This CDR3 has 16 amino acids. CDR3 sequence: CASGDFLPPDTGELFF. For the CDR3, the DNA is TGTGCCAGCGGGGACTTTTTGCCCCCTGACACCGGGGAGCTGTTTTTT.

In this sample, this clonotype turned up a few times. V is TRBV12-3 or TRBV12-4 and J is TRBJ2-4; D is unclear. The CDR3 length is 14 residues. V dropped 2 bases and J dropped 5 bases, with 10 bases sitting between them. CDR3 nucleotides: TGTGCCAGCAGTTTAACGGTAGGGCAAAACATTCAGTACTTC. Protein: CASSLTVGQNIQYF.

V gene TRBV7-9 combines with J gene TRBJ1-6, with D hard to call. V was pared by 5 bases and J by 0 bases, with 17 bases between. From germline, CDR1 is SEHNR and CDR2 FQNEAQ (reference sequence). The CDR3 covers 18 residues. The CDR3 DNA is TGTGCCAGCAGCCCGATCTTCACAGTGAGCTCCTATAATTCACCCCTCCACTTT. This codes for CASSPIFTVSSYNSPLHF.

The chain has TRBV20-1 and TRBJ2-1; D might be TRBD1 or TRBD2, each matching 5 bases. Germline CDR1 reads DFQATT; CDR2 reads SNEGSKA (reference sequence). With 5 bases removed from V and 2 bases from J, the gap between germline ends came to 10 bases. The CDR3 loop spans 13 amino acids. CDR3 in amino acids: CSAHRDAYNEQFF. The DNA of the CDR3 is TGCAGTGCTCACCGGGACGCCTACAATGAGCAGTTCTTC.

Only a few counts were recorded for this clonotype. V gene TRBV4-3 combines with J gene TRBJ2-4, with 9 positions matching TRBD2. Germline CDR1 and CDR2: LGHNA and YSLEER. CDR3 size: 14 residues. V lost 1 base and J lost 6; bases outside the gene matches: 1. CDR3 protein: CASSQGGGGNIQYF. Written as DNA, the CDR3 is TGCGCCAGCAGCCAAGGCGGGGGGGGAAACATTCAGTACTTC.

The chain couples TRBV13 to TRBJ2-2; 10 positions agree with TRBD2. Germline V lookup: CDR1 PRHDT, CDR2 FYEKMQ (reference sequence). The length of the CDR3 is 14 residues. J was trimmed by 6 bases and V by 6 bases; bases with no gene match: 4. CDR3 nucleotide sequence: TGTGCCAGCAGACAGCGGGGGGGCCCCGGGGAGCTGTTTTTT. Its protein is CASRQRGGPGELFF. The variable domain in full, with the rest retrieved from reference TRBV13 and TRBJ2-2, is AAGVIQSPRHLIKEKRETATLKCYPIPRHDTVYWYQQGPGQDPQFLISFYEKMQSDKGSIPDRFSAQQFSDYHSELNMSSLELGDSALYFCASRQRGGPGELFFGEGSRLTVL.

This clonotype has more than one count but fewer than ten. This chain connects TRBV6-2 or TRBV6-3 to TRBJ2-4, with D hard to call. Trimming cost V 8 bases and J 2 bases, with 16 bases left between them. Germline CDR1 and CDR2: MNHEY and SVGEGT. There are 15 residues in the CDR3. Here the CDR3 reads CASAQEPDSKNIQYF. The DNA for the CDR3 is TGTGCCAGCGCCCAGGAACCCGACTCCAAAAACATTCAGTACTTC.

This clonotype was recorded only once. The V call is TRBV28, the J call TRBJ2-5; TRBD2 matches at 8 bases. TRBJ2-1 matches the DNA end more closely, so the J call is doubtful. Germline V lookup: CDR1 MDHEN, CDR2 SYDVKM. The CDR3 is made up of 11 amino acids. The DNA for the CDR3 is TGTGCCAGCGAGCGGGGGAATGAGCAGTTCTTC. Residues: CASERGNEQFF.

V usage is TRBV29-1 and J usage is TRBJ1-2; D may be TRBD1 (6 bases). Germline CDR1 is SQVTM and CDR2 is ANQGSEA. Trimming removed 4 bases from V and 4 bases from J, with 7 bases in between. The CDR3 has 11 amino acids. CDR3 protein: CSVADSYGYTF. As DNA, the CDR3 is TGCAGCGTTGCGGACAGCTATGGCTACACCTTC.

V and J are TRBV4-3 and TRBJ1-4; weak D call: TRBD1 (6 bases). With 4 bases removed from V and 0 bases from J, the gap between germline ends came to 15 bases. Germline-derived CDR1 and CDR2 are LGHNA and YSLEER. This CDR3 is built from 17 residues. The CDR3 DNA reads TGCGCCAGCAGCCCCGGGACAAGGGGCGCAACTAATGAAAAACTGTTTTTT. Translated, it gives CASSPGTRGATNEKLFF.

Remarks on this clonotype: At one of its ends the junction is not consistent with the germline gene, which may arise from a read error. The rearrangement uses TRBV18 and TRBJ2-6; tentative D call: TRBD2 (6 bases). Germline V gives CDR1 KGHSH, CDR2 LQKENI. This CDR3 spans 16 amino acids. In DNA form, the CDR3 reads TGTGCCAGCTCACCATATCAGGGCGGCGGGGTCAACGTCCTGACTTTC. It yields the protein CASSPYQGGGVNVLTF.

The V call is TRBV20-1, the J call TRBJ2-5; 8 bases line up with TRBD1. The germline V gene has CDR1 DFQATT and CDR2 SNEGSKA (reference sequence). The junction had 5 bases not matched to a gene; V was cut back by 5 bases and J by 0 bases. The CDR3 is made up of 14 amino acids. Here the CDR3 DNA reads TGCAGTGCTGCCGGGACAGGACACCAAGAGACCCAGTACTTC. Translated, it gives CSAAGTGHQETQYF.

The chain couples TRBV7-9 to TRBJ2-5; 8 bases fit TRBD2. J lost 4 bases, V lost 3 bases, and 7 bases had no gene match. Germline CDR1 is SEHNR and CDR2 is FQNEAQ (reference sequence). The CDR3 has 15 amino acids. CDR3 protein: CASSFFPAGGETQYF. The CDR3 DNA sequence: TGTGCCAGCAGCTTTTTCCCCGCGGGAGGAGAGACCCAGTACTTC.

The chain is built from TRBV14 and TRBJ2-5, with 8 bases that match TRBD2. The CDR3 consists of 16 residues. The junction had 4 bases not matched to a gene; V was cut back by 0 bases and J by 1 base. Germline CDR1 and CDR2: SGHDN and FVKESK. CDR3 sequence reads: CASSQEIGRAQETQYF. The CDR3 bases are TGTGCCAGCAGCCAAGAAATCGGGAGGGCCCAAGAGACCCAGTACTTC.

This clonotype was seen only a few times. V usage is TRBV6-5 and J usage is TRBJ1-1; weak D call: TRBD1 (5 bases). Germline V gives CDR1 MNHEY, CDR2 SVGAGI. Trimming removed 0 bases from V and 0 bases from J, with 8 bases in between. The CDR3 runs to 15 residues. The CDR3 bases are TGTGCCAGCAGTTACTCACAGGACCTGAACACTGAAGCTTTCTTT. This translates into CASSYSQDLNTEAFF.

This clonotype was seen more than once but under ten times. This rearrangement joins TRBV7-2 to TRBJ2-5; D not certain. The J call may not be correct, given that the DNA end is closer to TRBJ2-1. This CDR3 contains 13 residues. Germline V gene lookup returns CDR1 SGHTA and CDR2 FQGNSA. CDR3 nucleotides: TGTGCCAGCAGCTTTAACCGGGACAATGAGCAGTTCTTC. Encoded protein: CASSFNRDNEQFF.

This clonotype has more than one count but fewer than ten. V usage is TRBV25-1 and J usage is TRBJ2-1, with 9 bases fitting TRBD2. Germline CDR1 is MGHDK and CDR2 is SYGVNS. This CDR3 is built from 14 residues. V lost 5 bases, J lost 4 bases, and 3 bases stayed unmatched. CDR3 coding DNA: TGTGCCAGCAGTTGGACTAGCGAGTACAATGAGCAGTTCTTC. Translating it yields CASSWTSEYNEQFF.